This T cell receptor beta chain stems from a study of blood T cell repertoires in COVID-19. About the study: The United States, Italy and Spain were the sources of the acute and convalescent COVID-19 samples.

The CDR3 runs to 14 residues. Germline CDR1 and CDR2: SGHTA and FQGTGA. V lost 5 bases to trimming and J lost 2 bases, with 12 bases between them. Original handling: From reference gene primer amplification, estimates of nucleated cell counts were derived. Some clones are missing from TCRdb's copy, which holds only in-frame ones; the method was immunoSEQ multiplex PCR. D and trimming come from the DNA, and the V and J calls and clone size come from that table. The sample records 250,000 to 300,000 clones, 90% being singletons. Individuals aged about 18 to 100 years were recruited from 24 US areas. In assigning cohorts, the study relied on participant-reported clinical history.

This rearrangement joins TRBV7-3 to TRBJ1-2, with D uncertain. The sequence was obtained from a woman in her 30s who had recovered from COVID-19. Sequenced input: PBMCs or T cells enriched from blood (not recorded which). The DNA for the CDR3 is TGTGCCAGCAGCCCACGGCGGGGAAACTATGGCTACACCTTC. Amino acids: CASSPRRGNYGYTF.